This note documents a single T cell receptor (beta chain) sequence. Antigen specificity is unknown. This sample's treatment: oral pan-JAK inhibitor, 5-10 mg twice daily. The sample originates from a study of CD8+ T cells in alopecia areata. The study, taken as a whole, reports: For patients receiving tofacitinib, scalp clonality and expanded CD8+ clones among the top 100 significantly decreased.

Extraction of RNA preceded its reverse transcription into cDNA, which served as the sequencing template. TCRdb keeps only in-frame clones here, not all; method: immunoSEQ multiplex PCR. The top ten hold over 12% of the sample, which has under 200,000 clones, around 60% seen once. Germline CDR1 is MNHEY and CDR2 is SMNVEV (reference sequence). The germline V and J ends were trimmed by 5 bases and 2 bases, with 13 bases remaining between them. The CDR3 consists of 14 residues. The chain joins TRBV27 to TRBJ2-7; the D gene is possibly TRBD1 (6 bases). The source material was CD4+ T cells sorted from blood, sampled at week 24, from a patient treated with tofacitinib. This sequence originates from a human donor with alopecia areata. The CDR3 region has the DNA TGTGCCAGCAGTCCGAACGGACAGACCTACGAGCAGTACTTC. Its protein is CASSPNGQTYEQYF.